This TCR beta chain appears in the sequencing data of a study of tumor and adjacent non-tumor tissue in lung cancer. The wider study: Patients were aged roughly 30 to 76, roughly nine men and 4 to 6 women, stage I to III. Study-level results: Normal lung showed higher cumulative top 100 clone frequency than tumor.

Ten or more counts support this clonotype. Its antigen is still unknown. The template was RNA from unsorted bulk tissue. More than 3 cm separated this lung sample from the edge of the tumor. Newly diagnosed lung cancer patients had thoracic surgery in China, August–late 2014, without prior chemotherapy. A modified ARM-PCR protocol with three rounds of nested PCR amplified TCRbeta. TCRdb reprocessed the multiplex PCR reads with MiXCR, giving one entry per CDR3 protein. This repertoire shows over 40,000 distinct CDR3 sequences, roughly two thirds found once; its top ten account for around 20%. CDR3 size: 13 residues. Per germline, CDR1 SGHRS and CDR2 YFSETQ. The V end lost 1 base, the J end lost 5 bases, and 9 bases lay between the germline ends.

The origin of this receptor is a woman aged 35 to 49 with non-small cell lung cancer. This sequence joins TRBV5-1 and TRBJ1-2; D not resolved. Sequencing input: distant non-tumor lung tissue. The CDR3 bases are TGCGCCAGCAGCTTGTTGGTCGGGTATGGCTACACCTTC. Its translation: CASSLLVGYGYTF. The whole variable domain, filled in from reference TRBV5-1 and TRBJ1-2, reads KAGVTQTPRYLIKTRGQQVTLSCSPISGHRSVSWYQQTPGQGLQFLFEYFSETQRNKGNFPGRFSGRQFSNSRSEMNVSTLELGDSALYLCASSLLVGYGYTFGSGTRLTVV.